The TCR beta chain described here comes from a study of blood T cell repertoires in COVID-19. Study at large: Acute and convalescent COVID-19 specimens originated in the United States, Italy and Spain. Nucleic acid was either cDNA or gDNA, and it came from T cells, B-cell-depleted T cells, or PBMCs.

The ends were cut back, 2 bases at V and 3 bases at J, with 10 bases in the middle. The CDR3 sequence is 14 residues long. Germline V gene data show CDR1 as LGHDT and CDR2 as YNNKEL (reference sequence). As originally analysed: Counts of nucleated cells, estimated from reference gene primer amplification, were obtained. Some clones are missing from TCRdb's copy, which holds only in-frame ones; the method was immunoSEQ multiplex PCR. From that table come the V and J calls and clone size; the DNA was used to work out D and trimming. Altogether around 260,000 clones are present, about 90% being singletons, with the ten largest covering about 1.6%.

Sequences were obtained from peripheral blood. This chain connects TRBV3-1 (or the pseudogene TRBV3-2) to TRBJ1-1, with D maybe TRBD1 (6 bases). This clonotype was obtained from a woman aged 40-49 years who had recovered from COVID-19. The CDR3 DNA is TGTGCCAGCAGCCAACTATGGACAGACACTGAAGCTTTCTTT. Translation gives CASSQLWTDTEAFF.